Listed here is a single TCR beta chain. This entry is derived from a study of blood T cell repertoires in COVID-19. Study overall: Acute and convalescent COVID-19 samples came from the United States, Italy and Spain.

Trimming cost V 3 bases and J 2 bases; bases outside gene matches: 4. The CDR3 length is 15 residues. Germline-derived CDR1 and CDR2 are DFQATT and SNEGSKA (reference sequence). Authors' data handling: Amplifying reference gene primers gave estimates of nucleated cell counts. Sequencing was performed with immunoSEQ multiplex PCR; in TCRdb, only in-frame clones are kept and a portion is missing. Clone size and V and J calls were adopted from that table, with D and trimming inferred from the DNA. The table shows about 71,000 clones, with 75% to 90% occurring only once. The receptor was isolated from a man aged 50-59 years with acute or convalescent COVID-19. Specimen: peripheral blood. The rearrangement links TRBV20-1 to TRBJ1-3, with 10 bases aligning to TRBD1. The CDR3 DNA is TGCAGTGCTAGTTCCGGGACAGGGGCTGGAAACACCATATATTTT. It codes for CSASSGTGAGNTIYF.